The rows below give T cell receptor beta chains drawn from one sample of a study of blood T cell repertoires in COVID-19. Sequencing used immunoSEQ multiplex PCR; TCRdb keeps in-frame clones, though not all of them. In the table there are tens of thousands of clones, over 80% of which are singletons. Sequences were obtained from peripheral blood. All receptors derive from a human donor in a cohort sampled during active COVID-19. CDR3s include the opening cysteine and the closing phenylalanine or tryptophan. A D gene is named only where the DNA matches it firmly. Where a row states a size, it is once, few, many or the class of an expanded clone; other rows omit it.

TGCGCCAGCAGCCAAGAGGGGAGGCCCAATCAGCCCCAGCATTTT CASSQEGRPNQPQHF - - TRBJ1-5 TRBV4-1
TGCGCCAGCGGGCTAGCGGGGGGAAAAGAGACCCAGTACTTC CASGLAGGKETQYF TRBD2 - TRBJ2-5 TRBV5-1
TGTGCCAGCGGACAGGGAAGTCGCTATGGCTACACCTTC CASGQGSRYGYTF TRBD1 - TRBJ1-2 TRBV28
TGTGCCGTCGCCCACAGGGCTGAGGGCTACACCTTC CAVAHRAEGYTF - - TRBJ1-2 TRBV19
TGTGCCAGCAGTGAACCAGGGGCCTGGGACAGCCGGGGTTCGGAATCACCCCTCCACTTT CASSEPGAWDSRGSESPLHF TRBD1 few TRBJ1-6 TRBV6-1
TGTGCCAGCAGTTTGGCGGGACAGAGAGGGGTCTCCTATAATTCACCCCTCCACTTT CASSLAGQRGVSYNSPLHF TRBD1 - TRBJ1-6 TRBV28
TGTGCCAGCAGTTTATACCTGACAGGGACTTTCAATCAGCCCCAGCATTTT CASSLYLTGTFNQPQHF TRBD1 - TRBJ1-5 TRBV28
TGTGCCAGCAGCGTCCCGGGACAGGGAGCGGGTGGCTACACCTTC CASSVPGQGAGGYTF TRBD1 - TRBJ1-2 TRBV28
TGCGCCAGCAGTTCTCGACAGGGGGCCGGATACGAGCAGTACTTC CASSSRQGAGYEQYF TRBD1 - TRBJ2-7 TRBV5-1
TGTGCCAGCAGCTGGGTTACAGGGTTCGAGCAGTACTTC CASSWVTGFEQYF - - TRBJ2-7 TRBV7-9
TGTGCCAGCAGCTGGCAAAATTCACCCCTCCACTTT CASSWQNSPLHF - - TRBJ1-6 TRBV3-1/TRBV3-2
TGCGCCAGCAGCTTGAGGTCTAGCGGGAGATCGACAGATACGCAGTATTTT CASSLRSSGRSTDTQYF TRBD2 - TRBJ2-3 TRBV5-1
TGTGCCAGCAGTACTGACAGGGACACTGAAGCTTTCTTT CASSTDRDTEAFF TRBD1 - TRBJ1-1 TRBV6-6
TGTGCCAGCAGCCTGGGACAGCCCACAGATACGCAGTATTTT CASSLGQPTDTQYF TRBD1 - TRBJ2-3 TRBV7-9
TGCGCCAGCAGCTTTACAGGGGGTCAGCCCCAGCATTTT CASSFTGGQPQHF TRBD1 - TRBJ1-5 TRBV5-1
TGTGCCAGCAGCTCACTCTACGAGCAGTACTTC CASSSLYEQYF - once TRBJ2-7 TRBV7-9